The 29 T cell receptor beta chains presented below share a single source sample, sequenced in a study of T-cell reconstitution after alpha-beta-depleted transplantation in children. The authors prepared the TCRbeta library with unique molecular identifiers. TCRdb used MiXCR to reprocess the PCR reads, holding one entry per CDR3 protein. In the table there are 200,000 to 250,000 distinct CDR3 sequences, more than 10% of which are singletons. Source: PBMCs from the stem cell graft donor, taken from the stem cell graft. The origin of the receptors is a human donor who donated a stem cell graft to a child with acute lymphoblastic leukemia.

This clonotype was counted ten times or more. The chain links TRBV7-2 to TRBJ2-1; no definite D call. Looked up from germline, CDR1 is SGHTA and CDR2 is FQGNSA. The V and J ends lost 0 bases and 7 bases respectively, with 7 bases between them. This CDR3 is 13 amino acids long. CDR3 nucleotide sequence: TGTGCCAGCAGCTTAGCCCTGCGGAATGAGCAGTTCTTC. Translated, it gives CASSLALRNEQFF.

This clonotype came up many times. The rearrangement joins TRBV7-9 to TRBJ2-7; possible D gene TRBD1, 5 bases. This CDR3 has 15 residues. V was cut by 3 bases and J by 1 base, with 13 bases left in between. Germline V gives CDR1 SEHNR, CDR2 FQNEAQ (reference sequence). The CDR3 sequence: CASSFPRQGSYEQYF. CDR3 in DNA: TGTGCCAGCAGCTTCCCACGGCAGGGTTCCTACGAGCAGTACTTC.

V is TRBV11-2 and J is TRBJ2-1, with a tentative D call TRBD1 (6 bases). CDR1 is SGHAT, CDR2 FQNNGV, per germline. V lost 3 bases and J lost 4, with 10 bases in between. There are 14 residues in the CDR3. The CDR3 spells CASSFPGQYNEQFF. The CDR3 region has the DNA TGTGCCAGCAGCTTCCCGGGACAATACAATGAGCAGTTCTTC.

This clonotype has at least ten counts. The rearrangement joins TRBV6-2 or TRBV6-3 to TRBJ2-7, with 7 bases matching TRBD1. V gave up 0 bases and J gave up 2 bases; unmatched junction bases: 1. The CDR3 sequence is 14 residues long. Germline values: CDR1 MNHEY, CDR2 SVGEGT. CDR3 nucleotide sequence: TGTGCCAGCAGTTACTCGACAGGGACCTACGAGCAGTACTTC. Protein sequence: CASSYSTGTYEQYF.

This clonotype was observed many times. The chain is built from TRBV12-3 or TRBV12-4 and TRBJ2-2; 7 nucleotides line up with TRBD1. This CDR3 comprises 15 residues. V was pared by 5 bases and J by 6 bases, with 9 bases of the junction left unmatched. The DNA of the CDR3 is TGTGCCAGCAGTGTCTCTAACAGGGGACCCGGGGAGCTGTTTTTT. Translated: CASSVSNRGPGELFF.

This sequence joins TRBV30 and TRBJ1-3, with D uncertain. The CDR3 loop spans 12 amino acids. Trimming shortened V by 6 bases and J by 0 bases, and 6 bases separated the two germline ends. Germline assignment: CDR1 GTSNPN and CDR2 SVGIG (reference sequence). The CDR3 protein is CACLYSGNTIYF. The DNA for the CDR3 is TGTGCCTGTCTATACTCTGGAAACACCATATATTTT. Full variable domain (remainder filled in from reference TRBV30 and TRBJ1-3): SQTIHQWPATLVQPVGSPLSLECTVEGTSNPNLYWYRQAAGRGLQLLFYSVGIGQISSEVPQNLSASRPQDRQFILSSKKLLLSDSGFYLCACLYSGNTIYFGEGSWLTVV.

There are many counts of this clonotype. This chain connects TRBV4-2 to TRBJ2-1; no firm D call. There are 15 residues in the CDR3. The V and J ends lost 3 bases and 2 bases respectively, with 11 bases between them. Germline V gene sequence: CDR1 LGHNA, CDR2 YNFKEQ. This CDR3 is CASSQRVRAYNEQFF. The CDR3 nucleotides read TGTGCCAGCAGCCAGCGCGTTAGAGCCTACAATGAGCAGTTCTTC.

The chain employs TRBV7-9 and TRBJ2-5, with D possibly TRBD2 on 6 matching bases. V shed 4 bases and J shed 5 bases, with 11 bases lying between them. Germline CDR1 is SEHNR and CDR2 is FQNEAQ (reference sequence). The CDR3 is made up of 13 amino acids. CDR3 protein: CASSSEGLETQYF. In DNA, the CDR3 is TGTGCCAGCAGCTCGGAGGGGCTGGAGACCCAGTACTTC.

This clonotype was found once. Written as DNA, the CDR3 is TGCAGCTTTAGTGAGGGGCAACGCCACTACGAGCAGTACTTC. Its protein is CSFSEGQRHYEQYF. The chain employs TRBV29-1 and TRBJ2-7; D is tentatively TRBD1 or TRBD2 (5 bases each). The V and J ends lost 8 bases and 3 bases respectively, with 20 bases between them. This CDR3 spans 14 amino acids. Per germline, CDR1 SQVTM and CDR2 ANQGSEA.

This clonotype has just a few counts. This chain uses TRBV11-2 with TRBJ2-1, with TRBD1 matching 11 bases. The CDR3 consists of 18 residues. J gave up 7 bases and V 2 bases, and 13 bases lay outside the gene matches. From germline, CDR1 is SGHAT and CDR2 FQNNGV. The CDR3, as DNA: TGTGCCAGCAGCTTATACGCGCAAACCGGGACAGGGGGTAATGAGCAGTTCTTC. This sequence encodes CASSLYAQTGTGGNEQFF.

This clonotype showed up just a few times. The V call is TRBV20-1, the J call TRBJ2-5; 7 positions agree with TRBD2. The CDR3 is 12 amino acids. Germline CDR1 reads DFQATT; CDR2 reads SNEGSKA (reference sequence). CDR3 sequence reads: CRSMGGGETQYF. Written as DNA, the CDR3 is TGCAGGTCCATGGGGGGAGGGGAGACCCAGTACTTC.

This clonotype was seen ten or more times. The chain links TRBV12-3 or TRBV12-4 to TRBJ2-2; no clear D. This CDR3 has 12 amino acids. Trimming removed 4 bases at V and 8 bases at J, with 8 bases between. In nucleotides, the CDR3 is TGTGCCAGCAGTTCGATTGCAGGGGAGCTGTTTTTT. It is translated as CASSSIAGELFF.

This clonotype has at least ten counts. This rearrangement joins TRBV7-9 to TRBJ1-4; D gene unclear. Germline lookup yields CDR1 SEHNR and CDR2 FQNEAQ (reference sequence). This CDR3 is 16 amino acids long. Trimming removed 4 bases from V and 0 bases from J, with 12 bases in between. CDR3 in amino acids: CASSWAARATNEKLFF. For the CDR3, the DNA is TGTGCCAGCAGCTGGGCAGCGAGGGCAACTAATGAAAAACTGTTTTTT.

This clonotype was detected many times. The chain combines TRBV25-1 with TRBJ2-5; perhaps TRBD1 as D (6 bases). Germline loops: CDR1 MGHDK, CDR2 SYGVNS. This CDR3 contains 15 residues. The V end lost 2 bases, the J end lost 9 bases, and 19 bases lay between the germline ends. CDR3 region: CASSEPGPWSGAQYF. The CDR3, as DNA: TGTGCCAGCAGTGAACCGGGACCCTGGTCAGGGGCCCAGTACTTC.

This clonotype has just a few counts. V usage is TRBV5-1 and J usage is TRBJ2-5; 7 nucleotides match TRBD1. The CDR3 covers 14 residues. The V segment lost 2 bases and the J segment 2 bases; nucleotides outside the gene matches: 3. Germline loops: CDR1 SGHRS, CDR2 YFSETQ. The CDR3: CASSLGQVQETQYF. The CDR3 nucleotides are TGCGCCAGCAGCTTAGGACAGGTTCAAGAGACCCAGTACTTC.

The chain recombines TRBV30 with TRBJ2-1; no reliable D call. The CDR3 runs to 13 residues. Germline V gives CDR1 GTSNPN, CDR2 SVGIG (reference sequence). V lost 6 bases and J lost 1, with 10 bases in between. DNA for the CDR3: TGTGCCTGTACCCGAGGATCCTACAATGAGCAGTTCTTC. It encodes CACTRGSYNEQFF.

This clonotype has just a few counts. The chain has TRBV30 and TRBJ1-1; D gene ambiguous. Germline V gives CDR1 GTSNPN, CDR2 SVGIG (reference sequence). The CDR3 loop spans 13 amino acids. V shed 8 bases and J shed 4 bases, with 17 bases lying between them. The CDR3 DNA is TGTGCCCACGAGCTTGGGGTCGGCACTGAAGCTTTCTTT. Protein sequence: CAHELGVGTEAFF.

This clonotype was found many times. V and J are TRBV12-3 or TRBV12-4 and TRBJ2-5, with 9 bases lining up with TRBD1. This CDR3 has 17 amino acids. The V segment lost 4 bases and the J segment 4 bases; nucleotides outside the gene matches: 13. CDR3 protein: CASSYLLGQGNPETQYF. The CDR3 nucleotides read TGTGCCAGCAGTTACCTACTCGGACAGGGGAATCCAGAGACCCAGTACTTC.

This clonotype was detected many times. The rearrangement uses TRBV11-2 and TRBJ2-1; 14 bases agree with TRBD2. CDR3 length equals 19 residues. Germline loops: CDR1 SGHAT, CDR2 FQNNGV. J was trimmed by 5 bases and V by 5 bases; bases with no gene match: 14. CDR3 DNA sequence: TGTGCCAGCAGCCGGCTGGGACTAGCGGGAGTTGGGGATAACAATGAGCAGTTCTTC. Translation: CASSRLGLAGVGDNNEQFF.

This clonotype was counted only a few times. The CDR3 loop reads CSAPRGPTRNEQYF. The CDR3 DNA reads as TGCAGTGCTCCCAGAGGCCCTACTCGTAACGAGCAGTACTTC. The V and J genes are TRBV20-1 and TRBJ2-7; no firm D call. Germline V gives CDR1 DFQATT, CDR2 SNEGSKA (reference sequence). The germline V and J ends were trimmed by 5 bases and 5 bases, with 19 bases remaining between them. This CDR3 region has 14 residues.

This clonotype was counted ten times or more. The V and J genes are TRBV6-2 or TRBV6-3 and TRBJ2-7; D may be TRBD1 (6 bases). The CDR3 length is 17 residues. Germline loops: CDR1 MNHEY, CDR2 SVGEGT. Trimming cost V 6 bases and J 2 bases, with 23 bases left between them. The CDR3 sequence is CASRTPVLRGKPYEQYF. For the CDR3, the DNA is TGTGCCAGCAGGACTCCGGTTCTGAGGGGGAAGCCCTACGAGCAGTACTTC.

At least ten counts were recorded for this clonotype. The rearrangement joins TRBV5-6 to TRBJ1-1, with D hard to call. CDR3 length: 13 residues. Germline lookup yields CDR1 SGHDT and CDR2 YYEEEE. The V end was cut by 4 bases, the J end by 0 bases, with 7 bases between. The CDR3 is CASSPLMNTEAFF. The CDR3 nucleotides read TGTGCCAGCAGCCCGCTCATGAACACTGAAGCTTTCTTT.

This clonotype was seen many times. This chain joins TRBV30 and TRBJ1-1; TRBD1 might be the D (6 bases). CDR1 and CDR2 (germline): GTSNPN, SVGIG (reference sequence). This CDR3 contains 13 residues. The V and J ends lost 5 bases and 4 bases respectively, with 14 bases between them. The CDR3 loop is CAWGKQGATEAFF. In nucleotides, the CDR3 is TGTGCCTGGGGGAAACAGGGAGCCACTGAAGCTTTCTTT. Together with reference TRBV30 and TRBJ1-1, the CDR3 gives the full variable domain: SQTIHQWPATLVQPVGSPLSLECTVEGTSNPNLYWYRQAAGRGLQLLFYSVGIGQISSEVPQNLSASRPQDRQFILSSKKLLLSDSGFYLCAWGKQGATEAFFGQGTRLTVV.

Many counts were recorded for this clonotype. The rearrangement joins TRBV5-1 to TRBJ2-1; a possible D gene is TRBD2 (6 bases). The CDR3 consists of 15 residues. Germline V gene data show CDR1 as SGHRS and CDR2 as YFSETQ. V lost 2 bases and J lost 2, with 11 bases in between. The CDR3 here is CASSFLRETYNEQFF. CDR3 in DNA: TGCGCCAGCAGCTTCCTACGGGAGACCTACAATGAGCAGTTCTTC.

In this sample, this clonotype turned up many times. The J gene is TRBJ2-5, the V gene TRBV4-1; unclear D gene. Germline assignment: CDR1 MGHRA and CDR2 YSYEKL. The CDR3 has 13 residues. Between the trimmed V and J ends, which lost 3 bases and 5 bases, there was a span of 10 bases. In nucleotides, the CDR3 is TGCGCCAGCAGCCAGGGCGTCCGGGAGACCCAGTACTTC. This translates into CASSQGVRETQYF.

The sample holds one count of this clonotype. The genes are TRBV19 and TRBJ1-1; D perhaps matches TRBD1 (5 bases). The length of the CDR3 is 14 residues. CDR1 and CDR2 from the germline V gene are LNHDA and SQIVND (reference sequence). V lost 3 bases and J 1 base, leaving 9 bases between the germline ends. As DNA, the CDR3 is TGTGCCAGTAGTATTCGGGGCCGGAACACTGAAGCTTTCTTT. It specifies CASSIRGRNTEAFF.

As to this clonotype: One junction end does not reproduce the germline sequence, and a read error may be involved. V is TRBV5-1 and J is TRBJ2-3; D possibly corresponds to TRBD2 (6 bases). The CDR3 runs to 13 residues. Germline V gives CDR1 SGHRS, CDR2 YFSETQ. The DNA for the CDR3 is TGCGCCAGCATCTTGGTTGGAGGGGATACGCAGTATTTT. Translation: CASILVGGDTQYF.

Many counts were recorded for this clonotype. The rearrangement uses TRBV7-2 and TRBJ2-7; 11 bases are shared with TRBD2. The CDR3 is 15 amino acids. V was pared by 8 bases and J by 2 bases, with 8 bases of the junction left unmatched. From germline, CDR1 is SGHTA and CDR2 FQGNSA. CDR3 residues: CASENSGRAPYEQYF. The CDR3 DNA is TGTGCCAGCGAAAATAGCGGGAGGGCCCCCTACGAGCAGTACTTC.

This chain links TRBV7-2 with TRBJ2-7; D gene uncertain. Germline loops: CDR1 SGHTA, CDR2 FQGNSA. V was cut by 5 bases and J by 4 bases, with 6 bases left in between. The CDR3 runs to 11 residues. CDR3 DNA sequence: TGTGCCAGCAGCATCGAATACGAGCAGTACTTC. Translating gives CASSIEYEQYF.